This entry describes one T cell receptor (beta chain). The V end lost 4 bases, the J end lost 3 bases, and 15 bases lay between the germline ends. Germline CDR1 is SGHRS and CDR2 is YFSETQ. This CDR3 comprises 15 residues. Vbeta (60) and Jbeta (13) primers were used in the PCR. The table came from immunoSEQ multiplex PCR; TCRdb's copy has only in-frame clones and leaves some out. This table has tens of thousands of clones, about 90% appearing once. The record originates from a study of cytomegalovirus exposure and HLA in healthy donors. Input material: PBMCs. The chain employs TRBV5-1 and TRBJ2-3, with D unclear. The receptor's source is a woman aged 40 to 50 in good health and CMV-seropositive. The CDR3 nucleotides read TGCGCCAGCAGCCGATCCGGGTCTGGGACAGATACGCAGTATTTT. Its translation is CASSRSGSGTDTQYF.